These T cell receptor beta chains were read from a single sample in a study of technical replicates of blood from several donors. Measured with immunoSEQ multiplex PCR; TCRdb has only the in-frame clones, and not every one. The top ten hold more than 0.2% of the sample, which has over 90,000 clones, roughly 96% seen once. The specimen sequenced was T cells isolated from PBMCs. Receptor source: a human donor in good health. The CDR3 runs from the conserved cysteine through the conserved F or W. The order of the fields is clone size, V gene, D gene, CDR3 length, J gene, CDR3 DNA, CDR3 protein. A D gene is named only where the DNA matches it firmly. A row's size may be missing; if present it is once, few, many or a size class.

once,TRBV7-8,TRBD1,19,TRBJ1-5,TGTGCCAGCAGCTCATCCGGGACAGGGAATCCCTTTAGCAATCAGCCCCAGCATTTT,CASSSSGTGNPFSNQPQHF
-,TRBV11-3,TRBD2,16,TRBJ2-3,TGTGCCAGCAGCCGGACTAGCGGGACCCCAGGTGATACGCAGTATTTT,CASSRTSGTPGDTQYF
-,TRBV6-5,-,15,TRBJ1-5,TGTGCCAGCAGCCCCGCAGAAGCGGGCAATCAGCCCCAGCATTTT,CASSPAEAGNQPQHF
-,TRBV6-5,-,14,TRBJ2-3,TGTGCCAGCAGGGGGGGGCGGGGCACAGATACGCAGTATTTT,CASRGGRGTDTQYF
-,TRBV29-1,-,13,TRBJ1-3,TGCAGCGTACAGGGCACGCCTGGAAACACCATATATTTT,CSVQGTPGNTIYF
once,TRBV2,-,15,TRBJ1-3,TGTGCCAGCAGTGTGTACGTGAGCTCTGGAAACACCATATATTTT,CASSVYVSSGNTIYF
-,TRBV7-9,TRBD1,15,TRBJ1-3,TGTGCCAGCAGCTCGACAGGGGAGGGAGGAAACACCATATATTTT,CASSSTGEGGNTIYF
-,TRBV28,-,16,TRBJ2-7,TGTGCCAGCAGTTTAGCCCCACAGGGAAGAGTTACCGAGCAGTACTTC,CASSLAPQGRVTEQYF
-,TRBV6-5,-,15,TRBJ2-7,TGTGCCAGCAGTTACGAGGCGGGGAGCTCCTACGAGCAGTACTTC,CASSYEAGSSYEQYF
once,TRBV7-9,TRBD1,19,TRBJ1-4,TGTGCCAGCAGCAAATCCCTGGGACAGTATGTTGCAACTAATGAAAAACTGTTTTTT,CASSKSLGQYVATNEKLFF
-,TRBV6-5,-,14,TRBJ2-1,TGTGCCAGCAGCGCGGCCCTTACTCACAATGAGCAGTTCTTC,CASSAALTHNEQFF
-,TRBV19,-,17,TRBJ2-7,TGTGCCAGTACCAACCTAGGTAAGGACAGCAGCTCCTACGAGCAGTACTTC,CASTNLGKDSSSYEQYF
-,TRBV5-1,-,14,TRBJ2-2,TGCGCCAGCAGCTTCCTGGGGAGTGAGTCGGAGCTGTTTTTT,CASSFLGSESELFF
-,TRBV19,-,15,TRBJ1-5,TGTGCCAGTAGTTTTTGGGAGGGACGCACTCAGCCCCAGCATTTT,CASSFWEGRTQPQHF
-,TRBV13,-,13,TRBJ2-7,TGTGCCAGCAGCTTAGGACTACCCTACGAGCAGTACTTC,CASSLGLPYEQYF
-,TRBV11-2,TRBD1,15,TRBJ2-1,TGTGCCAGCAGCTTAGAAGGGACAGAAGACAATGAGCAGTTCTTC,CASSLEGTEDNEQFF
-,TRBV5-6,-,13,TRBJ2-7,TGTGCCAGCAGCTTGGATTATCGGTACGAGCAGTACTTC,CASSLDYRYEQYF
-,TRBV12-5,TRBD1,16,TRBJ2-7,TGTGCTAGTGGTTTGGTAAACCACAGGGGCCGCTACGAGCAGTACTTC,CASGLVNHRGRYEQYF
once,TRBV7-9,TRBD1,16,TRBJ2-7,TGTGCCAGCAGCTTAGTTTCCGGGACAGGGGGCGTCGAGCAGTACTTC,CASSLVSGTGGVEQYF
-,TRBV6-5,-,14,TRBJ1-4,TGTGCCAGCAGCCGTGACAGGTTTAATGAAAAACTGTTTTTT,CASSRDRFNEKLFF
-,TRBV27,TRBD2,14,TRBJ2-7,TGTGCCAGCAGTTTCCGGGAGGGTTCCTACGAGCAGTACTTC,CASSFREGSYEQYF
few,TRBV29-1,-,11,TRBJ1-1,TGCAGCCTGGGGGGTACCACTGAAGCTTTCTTT,CSLGGTTEAFF
-,TRBV5-6,-,14,TRBJ1-4,TGTGCCAGCAGCTTAATATCCAGGGCCGAGAAACTGTTTTTT,CASSLISRAEKLFF
-,TRBV11-3,TRBD2,16,TRBJ2-5,TGTGCCAGCAGCCCCGGGACTAGCCGGTACCAAGAGACCCAGTACTTC,CASSPGTSRYQETQYF
-,TRBV7-3,-,14,TRBJ1-1,TGTGCCAGCAGCCTCCCAGGAATGAACACTGAAGCTTTCTTT,CASSLPGMNTEAFF
-,TRBV30,TRBD1,13,TRBJ1-2,TGTGCCTGGAGTAGCTACACAGGGGACGGCTACACCTTC,CAWSSYTGDGYTF
-,TRBV6-1,-,13,TRBJ1-1,TGTGCCACTCGGGCCTTGGGGGGGACTGAAGCTTTCTTT,CATRALGGTEAFF
-,TRBV4-1,TRBD1,14,TRBJ2-7,TGCGCCAGCAGCTCCGGGACAGGACTGCTGGAGCAGTACTTC,CASSSGTGLLEQYF
-,TRBV20-1,-,10,TRBJ2-5,TGCAGTGCTAGTTCCTCGGCCCAGTACTTC,CSASSSAQYF
-,TRBV2,-,15,TRBJ1-6,TGTGCCAGCAGTGAAGACAGCTACATTAATTCACCCCTCCACTTT,CASSEDSYINSPLHF
-,TRBV7-9,-,15,TRBJ1-6,TGTGCCAGCAGCTTATTGGGCGGGATAAATTCACCCCTCCACTTT,CASSLLGGINSPLHF
-,TRBV15,-,13,TRBJ2-1,TGTGCCACCAGCCGGAGCGATTTCAGTGAGCAGTTCTTC,CATSRSDFSEQFF
once,TRBV10-3,-,15,TRBJ2-2,TGTGCCATCAGTGGCCGGGACTTGAACACCGGGGAGCTGTTTTTT,CAISGRDLNTGELFF
-,TRBV7-6,TRBD1,16,TRBJ2-1,TGTGCCAGCAGCTTAGGAAGGACAGGGAGTTTCAATGAGCAGTTCTTC,CASSLGRTGSFNEQFF
-,TRBV10-1,TRBD2,18,TRBJ2-1,TGCGCCAGCAGTCCCGGGCCCGTTCGGGAGGGAGTGTGGTCTAAGCAGTTCTTC,CASSPGPVREGVWSKQFF
-,TRBV28,TRBD1,15,TRBJ1-4,TGTGCCAGCAGTTGGATCACAGGGGGGCGTGAAAAACTGTTTTTT,CASSWITGGREKLFF